This paragraph reports one T cell receptor (beta chain). This record comes from a study of blood T cell repertoires in COVID-19. Study at large: The samples span acute and convalescent COVID-19 from the United States, Italy and Spain. Sample material is recorded as cDNA or gDNA derived from T cells, B-cell-depleted T cells, or PBMCs.

Measured with immunoSEQ multiplex PCR; TCRdb has only the in-frame clones, and not every one. This sample has tens of thousands of clones, with around 80% found just once. Per the germline V gene, CDR1 is KGHSH and CDR2 is LQKENI. The CDR3 runs to 15 residues. After removal of 6 bases from V and 7 bases from J, the junction contained 13 bases not matched to a gene. The chain employs TRBV18 and TRBJ1-2; the match to TRBD1 covers 8 bases. The specimen was peripheral blood. The TCR originated in a human donor in a cohort sampled during active COVID-19. In nucleotides, the CDR3 is TGTGCCAGCTCCCCAGCCGGAACAGGGGGGTTTGGCTACACCTTC. This gives the protein CASSPAGTGGFGYTF.